This T cell receptor beta chain came from a study of blood T cell repertoires in COVID-19. Overall study context: PBMCs, B-cell-depleted T cells, or T cells provided the cDNA or gDNA that made up the material.

The ends lost 3 bases at V and 2 bases at J; junction bases unmatched: 3. CDR1 ENHRY and CDR2 SYGVKD come from the germline V gene. CDR3 length: 14 residues. The table came from immunoSEQ multiplex PCR; TCRdb's copy has only in-frame clones and leaves some out. The table has about 140,000 clones, about 80% seen once. The sequence came from a human donor in a cohort sampled during active COVID-19. Sequencing was carried out using peripheral blood. The genes are TRBV10-3 and TRBJ1-2; TRBD1 matches at 7 bases. The DNA of the CDR3 is TGTGCCATCAGTGACCCGGGACAGAACTATGGCTACACCTTC. It is translated as CAISDPGQNYGYTF.